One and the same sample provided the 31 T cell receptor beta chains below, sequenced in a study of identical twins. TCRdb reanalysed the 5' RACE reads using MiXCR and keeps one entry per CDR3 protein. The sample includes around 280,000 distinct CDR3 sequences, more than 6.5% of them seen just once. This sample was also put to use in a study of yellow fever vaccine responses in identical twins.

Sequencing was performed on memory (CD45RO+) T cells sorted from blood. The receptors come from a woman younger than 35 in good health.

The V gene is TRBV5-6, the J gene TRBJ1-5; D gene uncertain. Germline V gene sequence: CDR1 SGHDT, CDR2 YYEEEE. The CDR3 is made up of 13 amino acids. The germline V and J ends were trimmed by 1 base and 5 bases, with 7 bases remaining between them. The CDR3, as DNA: TGTGCCAGCAGCTTGTCTTTCGATCAGCCCCAGCATTTT. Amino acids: CASSLSFDQPQHF.

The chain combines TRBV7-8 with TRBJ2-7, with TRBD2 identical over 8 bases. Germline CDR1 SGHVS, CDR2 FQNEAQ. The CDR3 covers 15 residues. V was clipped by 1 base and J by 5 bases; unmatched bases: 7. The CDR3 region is CASSLGHGRGNEQYF. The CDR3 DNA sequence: TGTGCCAGCAGCTTAGGTCACGGGAGGGGCAACGAGCAGTACTTC. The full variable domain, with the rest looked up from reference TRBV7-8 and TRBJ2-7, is GAGVSQSPRYKVAKRGQDVALRCDPISGHVSLFWYQQALGQGPEFLTYFQNEAQLDKSGLPSDRFFAERPEGSVSTLKIQRTQQEDSAVYLCASSLGHGRGNEQYFGPGTRLTVT.

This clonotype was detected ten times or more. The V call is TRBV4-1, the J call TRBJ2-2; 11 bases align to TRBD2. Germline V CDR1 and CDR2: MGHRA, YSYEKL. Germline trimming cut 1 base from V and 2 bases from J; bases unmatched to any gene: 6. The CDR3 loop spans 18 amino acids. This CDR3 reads CASSQVLAGGPNTGELFF. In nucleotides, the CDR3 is TGCGCCAGCAGCCAAGTATTAGCGGGAGGGCCTAACACCGGGGAGCTGTTTTTT.

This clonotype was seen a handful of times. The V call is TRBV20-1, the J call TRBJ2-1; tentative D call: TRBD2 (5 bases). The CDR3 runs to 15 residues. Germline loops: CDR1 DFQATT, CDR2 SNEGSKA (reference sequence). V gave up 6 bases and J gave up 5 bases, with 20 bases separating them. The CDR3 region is CSAPKRGSAHNEQFF. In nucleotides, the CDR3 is TGCAGTGCACCTAAACGGGGTTCCGCTCACAATGAGCAGTTCTTC.

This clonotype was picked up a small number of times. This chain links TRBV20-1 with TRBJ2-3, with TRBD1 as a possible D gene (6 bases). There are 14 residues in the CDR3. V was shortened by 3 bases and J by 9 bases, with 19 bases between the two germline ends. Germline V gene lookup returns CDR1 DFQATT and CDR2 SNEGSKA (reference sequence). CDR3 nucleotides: TGCAGTGCTAGGCGTACAGGGAATGCCCCCACGCAGTATTTT. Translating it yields CSARRTGNAPTQYF.

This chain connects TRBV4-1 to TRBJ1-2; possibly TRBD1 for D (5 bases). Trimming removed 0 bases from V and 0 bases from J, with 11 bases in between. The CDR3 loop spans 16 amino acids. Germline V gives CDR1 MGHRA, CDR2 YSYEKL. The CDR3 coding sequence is TGCGCCAGCAGCCAAGAGACAGCCAACCCTAACTATGGCTACACCTTC. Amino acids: CASSQETANPNYGYTF.

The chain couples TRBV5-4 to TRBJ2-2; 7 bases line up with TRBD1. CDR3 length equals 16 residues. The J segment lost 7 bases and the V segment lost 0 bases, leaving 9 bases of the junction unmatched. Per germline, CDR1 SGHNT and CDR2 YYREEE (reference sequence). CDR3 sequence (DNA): TGTGCCAGCAGCTTGGACCCGACAGGGTCCAGCGGGGAGCTGTTTTTT. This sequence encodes CASSLDPTGSSGELFF.

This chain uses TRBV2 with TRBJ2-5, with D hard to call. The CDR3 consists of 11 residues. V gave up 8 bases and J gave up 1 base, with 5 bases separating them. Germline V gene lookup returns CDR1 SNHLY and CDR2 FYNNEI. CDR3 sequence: CASCFQETQYF. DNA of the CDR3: TGTGCCAGCTGTTTCCAAGAGACCCAGTACTTC.

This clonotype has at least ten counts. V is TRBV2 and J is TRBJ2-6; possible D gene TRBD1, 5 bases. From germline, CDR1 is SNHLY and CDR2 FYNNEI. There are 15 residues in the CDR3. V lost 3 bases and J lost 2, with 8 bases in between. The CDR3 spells CASSDREPGANVLTF. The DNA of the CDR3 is TGTGCCAGCAGTGACAGGGAACCTGGGGCCAACGTCCTGACTTTC.

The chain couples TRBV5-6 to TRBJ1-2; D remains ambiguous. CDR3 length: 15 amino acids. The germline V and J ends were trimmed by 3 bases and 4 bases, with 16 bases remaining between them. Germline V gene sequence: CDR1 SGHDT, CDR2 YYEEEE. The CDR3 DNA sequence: TGTGCCAGCAGCTCGACCACTGTAGGACCCTATGGCTACACCTTC. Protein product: CASSSTTVGPYGYTF.

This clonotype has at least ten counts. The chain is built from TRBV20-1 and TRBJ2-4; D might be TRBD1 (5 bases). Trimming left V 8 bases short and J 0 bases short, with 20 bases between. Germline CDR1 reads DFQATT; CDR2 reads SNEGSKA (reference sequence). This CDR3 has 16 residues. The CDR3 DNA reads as TGCAGTTCACTTCGGACGGACACAGTAGCCAAAAACATTCAGTACTTC. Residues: CSSLRTDTVAKNIQYF.

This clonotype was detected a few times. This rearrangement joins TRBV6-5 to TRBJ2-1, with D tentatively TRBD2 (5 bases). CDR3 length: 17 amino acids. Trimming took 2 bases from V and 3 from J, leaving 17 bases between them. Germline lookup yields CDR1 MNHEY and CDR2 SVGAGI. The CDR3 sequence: CASSYRVGRHSYNEQFF. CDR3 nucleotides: TGTGCCAGCAGTTACCGGGTAGGGAGACATAGCTACAATGAGCAGTTCTTC.

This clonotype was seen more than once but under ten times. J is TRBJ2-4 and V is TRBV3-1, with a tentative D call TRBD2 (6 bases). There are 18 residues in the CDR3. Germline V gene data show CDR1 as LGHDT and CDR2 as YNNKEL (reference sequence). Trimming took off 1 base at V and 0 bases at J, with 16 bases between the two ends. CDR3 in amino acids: CASSQVWRGESAKNIQYF. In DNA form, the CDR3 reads TGTGCCAGCAGCCAAGTGTGGAGGGGAGAGTCAGCCAAAAACATTCAGTACTTC. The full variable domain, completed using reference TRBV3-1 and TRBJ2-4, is DTAVSQTPKYLVTQMGNDKSIKCEQNLGHDTMYWYKQDSKKFLKIMFSYNNKELIINETVPNRFSPKSPDKAHLNLHINSLELGDSAVYFCASSQVWRGESAKNIQYFGAGTRLSVL.

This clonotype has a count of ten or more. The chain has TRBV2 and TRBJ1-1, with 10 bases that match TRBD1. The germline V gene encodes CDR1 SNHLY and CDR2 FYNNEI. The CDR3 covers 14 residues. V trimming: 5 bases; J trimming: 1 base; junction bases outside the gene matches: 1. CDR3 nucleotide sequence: TGTGCCAGCAGTTGGACAGGGGGGAACACTGAAGCTTTCTTT. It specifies CASSWTGGNTEAFF.

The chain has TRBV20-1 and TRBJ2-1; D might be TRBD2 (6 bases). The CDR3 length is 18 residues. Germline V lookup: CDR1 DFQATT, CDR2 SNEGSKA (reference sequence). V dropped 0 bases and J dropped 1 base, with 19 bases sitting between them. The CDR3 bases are TGCAGTGCTAGAGACTTCTCCCGGGACTCATATTCCTACAATGAGCAGTTCTTC. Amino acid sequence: CSARDFSRDSYSYNEQFF.

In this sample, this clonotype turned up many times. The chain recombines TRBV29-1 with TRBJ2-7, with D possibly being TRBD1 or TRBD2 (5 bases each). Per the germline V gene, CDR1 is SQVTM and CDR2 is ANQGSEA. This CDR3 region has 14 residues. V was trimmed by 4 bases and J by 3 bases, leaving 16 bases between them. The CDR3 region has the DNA TGCAGCGTTGTGGGGACGGGGCCTTTCTACGAGCAGTACTTC. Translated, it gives CSVVGTGPFYEQYF.

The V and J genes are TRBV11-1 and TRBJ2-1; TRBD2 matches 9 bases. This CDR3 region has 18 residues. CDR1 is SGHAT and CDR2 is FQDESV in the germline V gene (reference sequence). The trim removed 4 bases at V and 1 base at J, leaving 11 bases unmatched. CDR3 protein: CASSSIAGVQRSYNEQFF. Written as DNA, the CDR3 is TGTGCCAGCAGCTCGATAGCGGGAGTCCAGCGGTCCTACAATGAGCAGTTCTTC.

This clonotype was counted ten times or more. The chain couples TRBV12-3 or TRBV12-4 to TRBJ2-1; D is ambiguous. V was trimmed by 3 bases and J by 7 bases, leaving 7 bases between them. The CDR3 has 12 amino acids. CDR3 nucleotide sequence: TGTGCCAGCAGTTTGGTTGAAAATGAGCAGTTCTTC. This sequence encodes CASSLVENEQFF.

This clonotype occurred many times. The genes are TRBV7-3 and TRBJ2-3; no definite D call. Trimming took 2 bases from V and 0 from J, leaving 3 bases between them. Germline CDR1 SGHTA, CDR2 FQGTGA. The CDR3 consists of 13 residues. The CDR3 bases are TGTGCCAGCAGCTTATCCAGCACAGATACGCAGTATTTT. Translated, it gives CASSLSSTDTQYF.

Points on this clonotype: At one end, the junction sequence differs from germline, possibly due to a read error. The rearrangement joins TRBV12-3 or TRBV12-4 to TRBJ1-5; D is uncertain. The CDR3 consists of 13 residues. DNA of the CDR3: TGTGCCAGCAGTTTGTCCATTCTGGGGTATAAGGATTTT. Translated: CASSLSILGYKDF.

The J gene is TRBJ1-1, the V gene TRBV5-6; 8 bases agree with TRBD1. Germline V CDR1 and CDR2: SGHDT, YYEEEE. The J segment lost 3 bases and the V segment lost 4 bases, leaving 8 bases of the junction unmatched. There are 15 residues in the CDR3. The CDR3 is CASSPAGGRDTEAFF. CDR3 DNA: TGTGCCAGCAGCCCGGCAGGGGGCAGGGACACTGAAGCTTTCTTT. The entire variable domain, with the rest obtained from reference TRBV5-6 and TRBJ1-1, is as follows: DAGVTQSPTHLIKTRGQQVTLRCSPKSGHDTVSWYQQALGQGPQFIFQYYEEEERQRGNFPDRFSGHQFPNYSSELNVNALLLGDSALYLCASSPAGGRDTEAFFGQGTRLTVV.

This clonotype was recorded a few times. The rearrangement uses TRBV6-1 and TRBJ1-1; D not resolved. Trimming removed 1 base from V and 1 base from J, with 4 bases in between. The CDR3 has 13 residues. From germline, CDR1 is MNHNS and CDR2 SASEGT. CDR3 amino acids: CASSEVRNTEAFF. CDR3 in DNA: TGTGCCAGCAGTGAAGTCAGGAACACTGAAGCTTTCTTT.

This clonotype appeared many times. CDR3 nucleotide sequence: TGTGCCAGCACCAAGGGGGGGCCAGCTTTCTTT. Protein product: CASTKGGPAFF. V usage is TRBV6-6 and J usage is TRBJ1-1, with D possibly TRBD1 on 6 matching bases. The V gene lost 7 bases and the J gene lost 10 bases, with 13 bases spanning the gap. Looked up from germline, CDR1 is MNHNY and CDR2 is SVGAGI (reference sequence). The CDR3 consists of 11 residues.

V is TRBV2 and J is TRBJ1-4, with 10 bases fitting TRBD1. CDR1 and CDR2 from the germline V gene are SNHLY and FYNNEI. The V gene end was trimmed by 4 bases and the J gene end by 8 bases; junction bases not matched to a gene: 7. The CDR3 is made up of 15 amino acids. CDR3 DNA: TGTGCCAGCAGTGGGGACAGGGGTTTGAACGAAAAACTGTTTTTT. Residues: CASSGDRGLNEKLFF.

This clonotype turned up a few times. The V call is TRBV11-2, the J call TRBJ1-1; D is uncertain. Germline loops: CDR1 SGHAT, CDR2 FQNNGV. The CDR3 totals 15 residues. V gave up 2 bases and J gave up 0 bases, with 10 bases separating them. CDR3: CASSLSPTMNTEAFF. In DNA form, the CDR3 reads TGTGCCAGCAGCTTAAGTCCGACCATGAACACTGAAGCTTTCTTT.

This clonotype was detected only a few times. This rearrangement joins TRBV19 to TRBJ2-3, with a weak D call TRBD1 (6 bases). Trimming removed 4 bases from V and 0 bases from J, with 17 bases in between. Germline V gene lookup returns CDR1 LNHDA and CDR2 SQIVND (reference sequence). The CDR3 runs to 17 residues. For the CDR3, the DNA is TGTGCCAGTAGTAATGCCCAGATGGGGGCCAGCACAGATACGCAGTATTTT. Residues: CASSNAQMGASTDTQYF. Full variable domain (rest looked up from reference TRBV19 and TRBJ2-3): DGGITQSPKYLFRKEGQNVTLSCEQNLNHDAMYWYRQDPGQGLRLIYYSQIVNDFQKGDIAEGYSVSREKKESFPLTVTSAQKNPTAFYLCASSNAQMGASTDTQYFGPGTRLTVL.

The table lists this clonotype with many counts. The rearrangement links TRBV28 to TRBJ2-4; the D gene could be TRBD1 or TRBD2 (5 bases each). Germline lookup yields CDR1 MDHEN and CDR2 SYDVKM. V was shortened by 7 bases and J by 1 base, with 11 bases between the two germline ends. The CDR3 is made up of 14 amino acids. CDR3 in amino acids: CASNGWGAKNIQYF. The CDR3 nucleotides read TGTGCCAGCAACGGGTGGGGGGCCAAAAACATTCAGTACTTC.

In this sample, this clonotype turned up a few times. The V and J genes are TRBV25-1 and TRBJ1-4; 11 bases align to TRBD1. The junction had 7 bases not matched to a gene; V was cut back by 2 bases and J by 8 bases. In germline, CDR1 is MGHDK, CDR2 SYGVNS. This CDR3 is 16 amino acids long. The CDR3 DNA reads TGTGCCAGCAGTGAAATTCGCGGGACAGGGGGAGAAAAACTGTTTTTT. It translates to CASSEIRGTGGEKLFF.

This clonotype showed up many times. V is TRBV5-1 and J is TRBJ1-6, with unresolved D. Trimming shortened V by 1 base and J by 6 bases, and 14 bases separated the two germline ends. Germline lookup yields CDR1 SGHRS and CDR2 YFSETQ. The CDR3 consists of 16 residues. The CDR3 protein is CASSLQSGPINSPLHF. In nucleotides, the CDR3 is TGCGCCAGCAGCTTGCAGTCAGGACCGATTAATTCACCCCTCCACTTT.

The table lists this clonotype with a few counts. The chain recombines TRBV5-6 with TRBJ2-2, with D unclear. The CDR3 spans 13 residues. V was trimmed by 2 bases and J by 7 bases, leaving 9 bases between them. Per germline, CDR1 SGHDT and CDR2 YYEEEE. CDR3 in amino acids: CASSFHGNGELFF. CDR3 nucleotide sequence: TGTGCCAGCAGCTTTCATGGGAACGGGGAGCTGTTTTTT.

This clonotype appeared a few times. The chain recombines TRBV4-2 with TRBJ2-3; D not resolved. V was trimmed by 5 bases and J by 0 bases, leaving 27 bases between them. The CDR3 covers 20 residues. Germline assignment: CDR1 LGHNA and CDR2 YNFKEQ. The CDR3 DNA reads TGTGCCAGCAGCAGAATGATAATTACCAAGGACCTTAAAAGCACAGATACGCAGTATTTT. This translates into CASSRMIITKDLKSTDTQYF.